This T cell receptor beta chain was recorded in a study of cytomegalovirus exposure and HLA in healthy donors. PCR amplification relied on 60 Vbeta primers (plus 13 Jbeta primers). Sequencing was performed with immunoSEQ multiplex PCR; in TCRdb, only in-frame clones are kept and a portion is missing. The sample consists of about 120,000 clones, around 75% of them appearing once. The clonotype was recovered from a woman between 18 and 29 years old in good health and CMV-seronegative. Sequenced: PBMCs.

The CDR3 spells CASSLGPGLKYEQYF. The CDR3 DNA reads TGTGCCAGCAGCTTGGGCCCCGGTCTCAAATACGAGCAGTACTTC. V and J are TRBV13 and TRBJ2-7; D is undetermined. The ends were cut back, 3 bases at V and 4 bases at J, with 16 bases in the middle. The CDR3 is 15 amino acids. The germline V gene has CDR1 PRHDT and CDR2 FYEKMQ (reference sequence).